Sequencing of this TCR beta chain was carried out in a study of vaccination and CD4 T cells after COVID-19. Overall study: Researchers treated cells with overlapping spike peptides taken from SARS-CoV-2, HCoV-NL63, HCoV-OC43 and HCoV-229E. Study results and caveats: It was observed that, in convalescent patients, a median around 87% of reactive clones arose only post-vaccination.

Germline V gene sequence: CDR1 SEHNR, CDR2 FQNEAQ (reference sequence). CDR3 size: 14 residues. With 1 base removed from V and 5 bases from J, the gap between germline ends came to 12 bases. Worth noting for this clonotype: Its specificity is not known.

Time point in this sample: late sampling 161 to 241 days after vaccination in a few convalescent patients. The treatment: approximately nine-day PBMC culture with coronavirus spike peptide pools or control peptides (ViraFEST assay). Each of days 3 and 7 saw half the medium replaced by fresh IL-2 medium. Researchers used the Oncomine TCR Beta short-read assay to sequence DNA from cultured CD4+ T cells. Cultured CD4+ T cells yielded the extracted genomic DNA. One entry per CDR3 protein results from TCRdb running MiXCR on the PCR reads. The table includes around 18,000 distinct CDR3 sequences, over 50% detected once.

Source: CD4+ T cells from blood, cultured in vitro, taken about 7 months after SARS-CoV-2 vaccination. The receptor comes from a human donor who had recovered from COVID-19. V and J are TRBV7-9 and TRBJ2-7; D remains unclear. The DNA of the CDR3 is TGTGCCAGCAGCTTAGACACATATAGTGACGAGCAGTACTTC. It is translated as CASSLDTYSDEQYF.